One and the same sample provided the 13 T cell receptor delta chains below, sequenced in a study of gamma-delta chains in newborns, infants, children. TCRdb re-called the reads with CATT. The table lists some 4,000 delta-chain clones, more than 3% of them singletons. The sample consisted of blood. The receptors here all came from a child who was a newborn, infant or young child, either healthy, febrile or measles-vaccinated (not recorded which).

This clone is large by share. Different DNA sequences within this sample yield the same CDR3. This chain joins TRDV2 and TRDJ3; 11 nucleotides agree with TRDD3. The ends lost 3 bases at V and 2 bases at J; junction bases unmatched: 2. Germline values: CDR1 GEAIGNYY, CDR2 EKD. This CDR3 is built from 17 residues. In DNA form, the CDR3 reads TGTGCCTGTGACGTACTGGGGGATACCTGGGACACCCGACAGATGTTTTTC. Translated, it gives CACDVLGDTWDTRQMFF.

Notes on this clone: A read error may produce the germline difference seen at one junction end. The chain joins TRDV2 to TRDJ3, with 9 bases fitting TRDD3. This CDR3 has 18 residues. CDR1 is GEAIGNYY, CDR2 EKD, per germline. This CDR3 is CACDTVLGDPWVTRQMFF. The CDR3, as DNA: TGTGCCTGTGACACCGTACTGGGGGACCCCTGGGTCACCCGGCAGATGTTTTTC.

This clone was picked up a small number of times. The mismatch at residue 4 between this DNA's translation and the TCRdb protein of a much larger clone likely reflects a read error; the protein shown is translated from the DNA. This chain joins TRDV2 and TRDJ3; TRDD3 aligns across 12 bases. The length of the CDR3 is 20 residues. Germline CDR1 and CDR2: GEAIGNYY and EKD. CDR3 DNA sequence: TGTGCCTGTGGCACCGCCGCTGGGGGATACGCCTCCTGGGACACCCGACAGATGTTTTTC. This sequence encodes CACGTAAGGYASWDTRQMFF.

In its sample, this clone ranks as medium-sized. The CDR3 spells CACDTVGRGGSSWDTRQMFF. The CDR3 DNA reads TGTGCCTGTGACACCGTCGGACGGGGGGGTAGCTCCTGGGACACCCGACAGATGTTTTTC. The chain joins TRDV2 to TRDJ3, with D possibly being TRDD3 (5 bases). Germline loops: CDR1 GEAIGNYY, CDR2 EKD. V was cut by 0 bases and J by 0 bases, with 17 bases left in between. This CDR3 is 20 amino acids long.

This clone is termed medium-sized. The rearrangement joins TRDV2 to TRDJ2; TRDD3 matches at 12 bases. The germline CDR1 and CDR2 sequences are GEAIGNYY and EKD. This CDR3 comprises 15 residues. After removal of 4 bases from V and 4 bases from J, the junction contained 3 bases not matched to a gene. The CDR3 region has the DNA TGTGCCTGTGAGTTACTGGGGGATACGACAGCACAACTCTTCTTT. It is translated as CACELLGDTTAQLFF.

About this clone itself: This may stem from a read error, because a much larger clone lies one nucleotide away. The same CDR3 can be traced to other DNA sequences in this sample. The gene calls are TRDV2 and TRDJ3; TRDD3 matches 8 bases. CDR3 length: 19 amino acids. Germline V lookup: CDR1 GEAIGNYY, CDR2 EKD. CDR3: CACDTVRGIRTWDTRQMFF. DNA of the CDR3: TGTGCCTGTGACACCGTCCGGGGGATAAGAACCTGGGACACCCGACAGATGTTCTTC.

This clone was found a few times. The mismatch at residue 4 between this DNA's translation and the TCRdb protein of a much larger clone likely reflects a read error; the protein shown is translated from the DNA. The chain recombines TRDV2 with TRDJ3, with 12 bases aligning to TRDD3. Trimming removed 5 bases from V and 1 base from J; junction bases left unmatched: 5. CDR3 length equals 18 residues. Germline CDR1 GEAIGNYY, CDR2 EKD. CDR3 DNA sequence: TGTGCCTGTGGCAAACTGGGGGATACTTCCTGGGACACCCGACAGATGTTTTTC. Translation gives CACGKLGDTSWDTRQMFF.

On this clone: This DNA's translation and the protein TCRdb lists, from a much larger clone, do not match at residue 8, likely due to a read error; the protein shown is translated from the DNA. The chain is built from TRDV2 and TRDJ3; 8 bases fit TRDD3. The CDR3 totals 18 residues. Germline V gives CDR1 GEAIGNYY, CDR2 EKD. V dropped 3 bases and J dropped 0; count of bases not matched to a gene: 6. Written as DNA, the CDR3 is TGTGCCTGTGACGTACTGGGGGGTTACTCCTGGGACACCCGACAGATGTTTTTC. Encoded protein: CACDVLGGYSWDTRQMFF.

The chain links TRDV1 to TRDJ2; 12 nucleotides align to TRDD3. Germline lookup yields CDR1 TSWWSYY and CDR2 QGS. The J segment lost 0 bases and the V segment lost 0 bases, leaving 14 bases of the junction unmatched. This CDR3 is built from 22 residues. This chain's CDR3 is CALGELLRFTGGYRALTAQLFF. The CDR3 DNA reads TGTGCTCTTGGGGAACTACTTCGTTTTACTGGGGGATACCGAGCTTTGACAGCACAACTCTTCTTT.

This clone was picked up a small number of times. Translating this DNA gives a protein that differs at residue 10 from the TCRdb one, which belongs to a much larger clone; a read error is likely, and the protein shown is this translation. V and J are TRDV2 and TRDJ3; D call uncertain. The CDR3 is 13 amino acids. Germline CDR1 reads GEAIGNYY; CDR2 reads EKD. The DNA of the CDR3 is TGTGCCTGTGACACCTGGGACACCCGAAAGATGTTTTTC. Its protein is CACDTWDTRKMFF.

In its sample, this clone is medium-sized (0.01 to 0.1%). The chain carries TRDV2 and TRDJ3; 12 positions match TRDD3. The CDR3 has 20 residues. V lost 3 bases to trimming and J lost 2 bases; unmatched junction nucleotides: 10. Germline-derived CDR1 and CDR2 are GEAIGNYY and EKD. The CDR3 reads CACDSILGDTVTWDTRQMFF. CDR3 coding DNA: TGTGCCTGTGACTCGATACTGGGGGATACAGTAACCTGGGACACCCGACAGATGTTTTTC.

Regarding this clone: This likely reflects a read error, since a far larger clone is one base away. The V call is TRDV2, the J call TRDJ3; TRDD3 aligns across 7 bases. With 3 bases clipped from V and 0 bases from J, the junction kept 4 bases outside the gene matches. The CDR3 is made up of 17 amino acids. Germline values: CDR1 GEAIGNYY, CDR2 EKD. The chain's CDR3 is CACDAAGGSWDTRQMFF. The CDR3, as DNA: TGTGCCTGTGACGCCGCTGGGGGCTCCTGGGACACCCGACAGATGTTTTTC.

Judged by abundance, this clone is medium-sized. Within the sample, other DNA sequences also encode this same CDR3. The chain recombines TRDV2 with TRDJ3; 11 bases line up with TRDD3. Germline trimming cut 4 bases from V and 0 bases from J; bases unmatched to any gene: 7. Germline V gene data show CDR1 as GEAIGNYY and CDR2 as EKD. The CDR3 spans 19 residues. CDR3 coding DNA: TGTGCCTGTGAACCGCTACTGGGGGATAGCTCCTGGGACACCCGACAGATGTTTTTC. Protein: CACEPLLGDSSWDTRQMFF.